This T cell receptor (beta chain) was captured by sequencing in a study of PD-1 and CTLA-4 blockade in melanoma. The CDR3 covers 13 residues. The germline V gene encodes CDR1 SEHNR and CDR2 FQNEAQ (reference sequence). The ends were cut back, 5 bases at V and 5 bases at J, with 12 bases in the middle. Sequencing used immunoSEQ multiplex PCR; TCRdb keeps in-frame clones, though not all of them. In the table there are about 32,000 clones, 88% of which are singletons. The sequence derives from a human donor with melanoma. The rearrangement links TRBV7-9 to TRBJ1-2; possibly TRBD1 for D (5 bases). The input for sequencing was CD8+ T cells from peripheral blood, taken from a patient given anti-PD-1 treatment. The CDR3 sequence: CASSLGPQYGYTF. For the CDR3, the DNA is TGTGCCAGCAGCCTGGGACCGCAATATGGCTACACCTTC.